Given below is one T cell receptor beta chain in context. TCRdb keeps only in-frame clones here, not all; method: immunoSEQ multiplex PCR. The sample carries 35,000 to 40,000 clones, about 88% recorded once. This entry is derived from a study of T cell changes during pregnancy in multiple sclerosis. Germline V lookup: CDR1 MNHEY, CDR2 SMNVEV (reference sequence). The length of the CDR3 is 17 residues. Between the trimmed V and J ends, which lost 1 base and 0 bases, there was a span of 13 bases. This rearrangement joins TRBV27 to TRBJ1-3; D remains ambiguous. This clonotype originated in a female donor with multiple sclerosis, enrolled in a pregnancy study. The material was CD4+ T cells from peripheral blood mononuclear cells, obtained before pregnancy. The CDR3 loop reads CASSLLWYRTSGNTIYF. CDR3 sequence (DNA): TGTGCCAGCAGTTTATTATGGTATAGAACCTCTGGAAACACCATATATTTT.